This entry lists 4 T cell receptor beta chains sequenced from one sample in a study of cytomegalovirus exposure and HLA in healthy donors. Generated by immunoSEQ multiplex PCR, the TCRdb table keeps only in-frame clones and is missing some. The repertoire holds about 71,000 clones, approximately 94% seen once, with approximately 1.3% in the top ten. The specimen was PBMCs. These receptors originate from a man aged 18 to 35 in good health and CMV-seropositive.

The chain recombines TRBV11-2 with TRBJ1-2; unclear D gene. This CDR3 comprises 14 residues. Trimming took off 4 bases at V and 1 base at J, with 10 bases between the two ends. The V gene's germline CDR1 is SGHAT and CDR2 FQNNGV. The DNA of the CDR3 is TGTGCCAGCAGCTGGAACGGGATTAACTATGGCTACACCTTC. It specifies CASSWNGINYGYTF.

J is TRBJ1-4 and V is TRBV6-5; D is possibly TRBD1 (6 bases). Germline values: CDR1 MNHEY, CDR2 SVGAGI. This CDR3 contains 14 residues. V gave up 0 bases and J gave up 10 bases, with 12 bases separating them. CDR3 in amino acids: CASSYSATGSKLFF. The CDR3 bases are TGTGCCAGCAGTTACTCCGCAACAGGGTCAAAACTGTTTTTT.

For this clone: Sequence at one end of the junction differs from germline and may be a read error. The chain combines TRBV19 with TRBJ1-5, with D possibly matching TRBD1 (6 bases). The length of the CDR3 is 17 residues. In germline, CDR1 is LNHDA, CDR2 SQIVND (reference sequence). The CDR3 nucleotides are TGTGCCAGTAGTATAGATCGGGGCACAGGGAGCAGTCAGCCCCAGCATTTT. The encoded protein is CASSIDRGTGSSQPQHF.

This sequence joins TRBV6-5 and TRBJ2-1; 9 nucleotides agree with TRBD1. Looked up from germline, CDR1 is MNHEY and CDR2 is SVGAGI. The CDR3 runs to 15 residues. Trimming took 7 bases from V and 1 from J; bases not matched to a gene: 5. CDR3 amino acids: CASKTGGASYNEQFF. The DNA of the CDR3 is TGTGCCAGCAAAACAGGGGGCGCTTCCTACAATGAGCAGTTCTTC.